Described below is a single T cell receptor beta chain sequence and its context. This entry is derived from a study of blood T cell repertoires in COVID-19. The CDR3 sequence is 16 residues long. Clones were read by immunoSEQ multiplex PCR, and TCRdb kept only the in-frame ones, dropping some. The data show 200,000 to 250,000 clones, with 86% seen just once and around 4.5% held by the top ten. The sample comprised PBMCs or T cells enriched from blood (not recorded which). The rearrangement links TRBV21-1 to TRBJ1-3. TRBV21-1 is flagged as a pseudogene. The sequence came from a woman in her twenties or thirties who had been exposed to COVID-19. This CDR3 is CASSKILRGGGNTIYF. The CDR3 DNA is TGTGCCAGCAGCAAAATCCTTCGCGGAGGTGGAAACACCATATATTTT.